This TCR beta chain stems from a study of regulatory T cells in long-lasting Graves disease. This clonotype came up a few times. Trimming removed 3 bases from V and 0 bases from J; junction bases left unmatched: 6. CDR1 and CDR2 (germline): SGHRS, YFSETQ. The CDR3 spans 17 residues. TCR beta libraries were built with iRepertoire HTBI primers and Arm-PCR of CDR3 regions. TCRdb re-called the multiplex PCR reads through MiXCR, storing one row per CDR3 protein. Of fewer than 550,000 distinct CDR3 sequences detected, around 15% appear once; the ten largest clones hold 20% to 25%. The time point: newly diagnosed GD, antithyroid drugs for less than 3 months. RNA from PBMCs was the source of the TCR library. The same sample was also studied in work on T cells in Graves' hyperthyroidism and ophthalmopathy.

This sequence was found in a middle-aged woman with Graves disease. This chain connects TRBV5-1 to TRBJ1-6; 7 nucleotides line up with TRBD1. The material was peripheral blood mononuclear cells (PBMCs), obtained at new diagnosis, from a patient treated with antithyroid drugs. CDR3 nucleotides: TGCGCCAGCAGCTCCGGACAGGACCGCTCCTATAATTCACCCCTCCACTTT. It specifies CASSSGQDRSYNSPLHF.